Listed here is a single T cell receptor (beta chain). Its antigen is currently unknown. TCRdb's copy holds only in-frame clones and misses some; the assay was immunoSEQ multiplex PCR. The sample consists of roughly 270,000 clones, roughly 90% of them appearing once. The V and J ends lost 6 bases and 5 bases respectively, with 23 bases between them. The CDR3 contains 17 residues. Germline V CDR1 and CDR2: MGHRA, YSYEKL. This specimen comes from a study of cytomegalovirus exposure and HLA in healthy donors. Study conclusions and caveats: For cytomegalovirus status, the classifier reportedly gave diagnoses with high specificity and sensitivity. The dataset shows that most TCR sequences were rare, while some public TCRs occurred in many donors.

The chain employs TRBV4-1 and TRBJ2-1, with D possibly TRBD2 on 6 matching bases. This receptor was taken from a woman between 18 and 29 years old in good health and CMV-seronegative. Sequencing input: PBMCs. The CDR3 sequence: CASSLFSGLMGHNEQFF. The DNA of the CDR3 is TGCGCCAGCAGTCTTTTTAGCGGTCTGATGGGGCACAATGAGCAGTTCTTC.